This entry lists 31 T cell receptor beta chains sequenced from one sample in a study of CD8 T cells in ankylosing spondylitis. TCRdb passed the 5' RACE reads through MiXCR, listing each CDR3 protein once. The table includes 200,000 to 250,000 distinct CDR3 sequences, roughly a tenth detected once. Sequencing was performed on blood, either unsorted or a sorted T cell fraction (not recorded which). Every receptor here comes from a male donor with ankylosing spondylitis or in good health (not recorded which).

In this sample, this clonotype turned up a few times. The rearrangement links TRBV15 to TRBJ2-2; D unclear. With 1 base removed from V and 2 bases from J, the gap between germline ends came to 5 bases. This CDR3 region has 14 residues. Germline V CDR1 and CDR2: LNHNV, YYDKDF (reference sequence). CDR3 in amino acids: CATSRVPNTGELFF. DNA of the CDR3: TGTGCCACCAGCAGAGTCCCAAACACCGGGGAGCTGTTTTTT.

A word on this clonotype: A much larger clonotype is one base distant, so this may be a read error. The chain recombines TRBV29-1 with TRBJ1-2; TRBD1 agrees at 7 bases. From germline, CDR1 is SQVTM and CDR2 ANQGSEA. V shed 4 bases, J shed 4 bases, and the junction held 12 bases outside the gene matches. This CDR3 region has 15 residues. The CDR3 region is CSVVGGVLSSYGYTF. The CDR3 DNA follows: TGCAGCGTTGTAGGGGGCGTACTGAGTTCCTATGGCTACACCTTC.

This clonotype has at least ten counts. This chain uses TRBV7-2 with TRBJ2-2; TRBD1 matches at 8 bases. CDR3 size: 18 residues. V shed 0 bases and J 4 bases; nucleotides not matched to a gene: 10. Germline assignment: CDR1 SGHTA and CDR2 FQGNSA. The CDR3: CASSLAAGGGGGTGELFF. CDR3 nucleotide sequence: TGTGCCAGCAGCTTAGCGGCAGGGGGCGGTGGAGGCACCGGGGAGCTGTTTTTT.

This clonotype was counted at least ten times. CDR3 DNA: TGCAGCGTGGCGGCAGGGGGCCCTAATGAAAAACTGTTTTTT. Protein product: CSVAAGGPNEKLFF. The rearrangement joins TRBV29-1 to TRBJ1-4; 8 nucleotides line up with TRBD1. From germline, CDR1 is SQVTM and CDR2 ANQGSEA. CDR3 length: 14 amino acids. Unmatched junction bases numbered 6, after V lost 6 bases and J lost 3 bases.

The table lists this clonotype with a few counts. V gene TRBV7-2 combines with J gene TRBJ1-6, with D perhaps matching TRBD1 (5 bases). The V end lost 5 bases, the J end lost 6 bases, and 20 bases lay between the germline ends. The CDR3 is made up of 17 amino acids. Germline CDR1 and CDR2: SGHTA and FQGNSA. This CDR3 is CASSTRGGVGSNSPLHF. The CDR3, as DNA: TGTGCCAGCAGCACCCGGGGAGGGGTTGGATCTAATTCACCCCTCCACTTT.

In its sample, this clonotype was seen many times. The chain has TRBV20-1 and TRBJ2-5; unclear D gene. CDR1 is DFQATT and CDR2 is SNEGSKA in the germline V gene (reference sequence). The germline V and J ends were trimmed by 6 bases and 0 bases, with 20 bases remaining between them. The length of the CDR3 is 16 residues. CDR3 amino acids: CSAQGLAERNQETQYF. The CDR3 DNA is TGCAGTGCCCAAGGGTTGGCCGAAAGAAACCAAGAGACCCAGTACTTC.

This clonotype has just a few counts. The chain joins TRBV12-3 or TRBV12-4 to TRBJ2-7; 12 bases line up with TRBD2. J lost 2 bases, V lost 5 bases, and 7 bases had no gene match. The CDR3 has 16 amino acids. The CDR3 reads CASSGLAGRPTYEQYF. Written as DNA, the CDR3 is TGTGCCAGCAGTGGACTAGCGGGGCGTCCGACCTACGAGCAGTACTTC.

This clonotype was seen a few times. V is TRBV10-3 and J is TRBJ2-4; 11 bases fit TRBD1. The V gene end was trimmed by 4 bases and the J gene end by 4 bases; junction bases not matched to a gene: 3. This CDR3 has 15 residues. Per germline, CDR1 ENHRY and CDR2 SYGVKD. The CDR3 reads CAISGGQGEKNIQYF. CDR3 in DNA: TGTGCCATCAGTGGGGGACAGGGGGAAAAAAACATTCAGTACTTC.

This clonotype came up a few times. The V gene is TRBV28, the J gene TRBJ1-2; 7 bases match TRBD1. Per the germline V gene, CDR1 is MDHEN and CDR2 is SYDVKM. The CDR3 is 14 amino acids. Germline trimming cut 2 bases from V and 7 bases from J; bases unmatched to any gene: 7. The CDR3 is CASSLRGRVSGYTF. Here the CDR3 DNA reads TGTGCCAGCAGTTTAAGGGGGCGCGTAAGTGGCTACACCTTC.

This clonotype came up many times. The J gene is TRBJ2-2, the V gene TRBV6-4; D gene ambiguous. The CDR3 is 14 amino acids. V lost 2 bases to trimming and J lost 5 bases, with 9 bases between them. The V gene's germline CDR1 is MRHNA and CDR2 SNTAGT. The CDR3 region is CASSDLGWTGELFF. CDR3 nucleotides: TGTGCCAGCAGTGACCTAGGGTGGACCGGGGAGCTGTTTTTT.

This clonotype has only a few counts. The rearrangement links TRBV7-3 to TRBJ2-5, with unresolved D. The CDR3 spans 15 residues. CDR1 is SGHTA, CDR2 FQGTGA, per germline. V shed 2 bases and J shed 4 bases, with 14 bases lying between them. CDR3 sequence (DNA): TGTGCCAGCAGCTTAGGGTCCCAGATCGGAGAGACCCAGTACTTC. Its protein product is CASSLGSQIGETQYF.

The table lists this clonotype with many counts. This sequence joins TRBV28 and TRBJ1-2; D may be TRBD1 (5 bases). V lost 6 bases and J 8 bases, leaving 13 bases between the germline ends. CDR3 length equals 12 residues. Looked up from germline, CDR1 is MDHEN and CDR2 is SYDVKM. The CDR3 nucleotides are TGTGCCAGCAGCCCAGGGAGAGGGGGCTACACCTTC. This encodes CASSPGRGGYTF.

The chain joins TRBV4-2 to TRBJ2-5; 10 nucleotides match TRBD1. With 2 bases clipped from V and 3 bases from J, the junction kept 6 bases outside the gene matches. CDR1 and CDR2 from the germline V gene are LGHNA and YNFKEQ. CDR3 length equals 16 residues. The CDR3 DNA follows: TGTGCCAGCAGCCAAAGCACCGGGACAGGGGAAGAGACCCAGTACTTC. Protein sequence: CASSQSTGTGEETQYF.

This clonotype was observed many times. The rearrangement uses TRBV9 and TRBJ2-1; 11 bases agree with TRBD2. V trimming: 4 bases; J trimming: 8 bases; junction bases outside the gene matches: 11. Germline lookup yields CDR1 SGDLS and CDR2 YYNGEE. There are 16 residues in the CDR3. The CDR3 nucleotides read TGTGCCAGCAGCTCTATAGCGGGGGGGCCATTGGATGAGCAGTTCTTC. Its translation: CASSSIAGGPLDEQFF.

The V and J genes are TRBV7-9 and TRBJ2-1; D perhaps matches TRBD1 (5 bases). Deletions cut 2 bases from V and 7 bases from J, with 15 bases between. CDR1 SEHNR and CDR2 FQNEAQ come from the germline V gene (reference sequence). This CDR3 contains 15 residues. The CDR3 DNA reads as TGTGCCAGCAGCTTAAGTCAGGGTTCCTTAAATGAGCAGTTCTTC. This codes for CASSLSQGSLNEQFF.

At least ten counts were recorded for this clonotype. V and J are TRBV20-1 and TRBJ2-3, with a tentative D call TRBD1 (7 bases). The CDR3 length is 14 residues. Between the trimmed V and J ends, which lost 6 bases and 5 bases, there was a span of 18 bases. Per germline, CDR1 DFQATT and CDR2 SNEGSKA (reference sequence). The CDR3 nucleotides are TGCAGTGCCGATCGATCAGGGGGGCGAGATACGCAGTATTTT. Its protein product is CSADRSGGRDTQYF.

This clonotype was counted between two and nine times. CDR3 DNA sequence: TGTGCCAGCAATCTAGCGGGGGCTCAAGAGACCCAGTACTTC. Its translation is CASNLAGAQETQYF. The J gene is TRBJ2-5, the V gene TRBV25-1; 10 nucleotides align to TRBD2. CDR1 MGHDK and CDR2 SYGVNS come from the germline V gene. The CDR3 spans 14 residues. Trimming cost V 7 bases and J 2 bases; bases outside gene matches: 4.

This clonotype appeared many times. The V gene is TRBV5-1, the J gene TRBJ2-3; D remains ambiguous. Germline values: CDR1 SGHRS, CDR2 YFSETQ. The CDR3 extends over 16 amino acids. V lost 4 bases and J 2 bases, leaving 17 bases between the germline ends. CDR3: CASSPGARTFTDTQYF. CDR3 bases: TGCGCCAGCAGCCCTGGTGCCAGGACCTTCACAGATACGCAGTATTTT.

This clonotype has just a few counts. In DNA form, the CDR3 reads TGCGCCAGCAGCTTGGACGGGACTCCGGGTGAAAAACTGTTTTTT. This codes for CASSLDGTPGEKLFF. The chain links TRBV5-1 to TRBJ1-4; D may be TRBD1 (5 bases). This CDR3 region has 15 residues. The germline V gene has CDR1 SGHRS and CDR2 YFSETQ. Trimming left V 0 bases short and J 7 bases short, with 13 bases between. Full variable domain (remainder filled in from reference TRBV5-1 and TRBJ1-4): KAGVTQTPRYLIKTRGQQVTLSCSPISGHRSVSWYQQTPGQGLQFLFEYFSETQRNKGNFPGRFSGRQFSNSRSEMNVSTLELGDSALYLCASSLDGTPGEKLFFGSGTQLSVL.

In the case of this clonotype: Since a much larger clone is just one base distant, this may be a read error. V is TRBV18 and J is TRBJ2-5; D is undetermined. CDR3 length: 14 residues. V was shortened by 8 bases and J by 5 bases, with 18 bases between the two germline ends. Germline V gene sequence: CDR1 KGHSH, CDR2 LQKENI. For the CDR3, the DNA is TGTGCCAGCGCCAACCTGGGATTCTGTGAGACCCAGTACTTC. As protein: CASANLGFCETQYF.

There are a few counts of this clonotype. This chain uses TRBV5-8 with TRBJ1-6; no firm D call. CDR1 and CDR2 (germline): SGHTS, YDEGEE. Trimming removed 2 bases from V and 2 bases from J, with 11 bases in between. This CDR3 is 16 amino acids long. CDR3 region: CASSLGRAAYNSPLHF. The CDR3 DNA reads as TGTGCCAGCAGCTTAGGAAGGGCAGCCTATAATTCACCCCTCCACTTT. Full variable domain (missing parts from reference TRBV5-8 and TRBJ1-6): EAGVTQSPTHLIKTRGQQATLRCSPISGHTSVYWYQQALGLGLQFLLWYDEGEERNRGNFPPRFSGRQFPNYSSELNVNALELEDSALYLCASSLGRAAYNSPLHFGNGTRLTVT.

This clonotype was observed many times. CDR3 in amino acids: CSARGRGGLLRETQYF. DNA of the CDR3: TGCAGTGCTAGAGGGCGGGGGGGCCTCCTTCGGGAGACCCAGTACTTC. The gene calls are TRBV20-1 and TRBJ2-5; 9 nucleotides line up with TRBD2. V dropped 1 base and J dropped 5; count of bases not matched to a gene: 11. This CDR3 region has 16 residues. Germline CDR1 is DFQATT and CDR2 is SNEGSKA (reference sequence).

This clonotype turned up a few times. The rearrangement links TRBV6-1 to TRBJ2-6; tentatively, D is TRBD2 (6 bases). The CDR3 has 15 amino acids. Germline V lookup: CDR1 MNHNS, CDR2 SASEGT. Trimming cost V 7 bases and J 2 bases, with 12 bases left between them. CDR3 nucleotides: TGTGCCAGCAAGGAGGGTTTAGCTGGGGCCAACGTCCTGACTTTC. Translation gives CASKEGLAGANVLTF.

This clonotype was recorded many times. This chain connects TRBV4-2 to TRBJ1-6; no clear D. The CDR3 consists of 15 residues. Germline assignment: CDR1 LGHNA and CDR2 YNFKEQ. The V end lost 0 bases, the J end lost 6 bases, and 9 bases lay between the germline ends. The CDR3 nucleotides are TGTGCCAGCAGCCAAGATCTAGCGAGTAATTCACCCCTCCACTTT. This sequence encodes CASSQDLASNSPLHF.

This clonotype was observed many times. The rearrangement joins TRBV24-1 to TRBJ2-3; possible D gene TRBD1, 5 bases. Germline CDR1 is KGHDR and CDR2 is SFDVKD. This CDR3 has 16 residues. Between the trimmed V and J ends, which lost 4 bases and 2 bases, there was a span of 15 bases. DNA for the CDR3: TGTGCCACCAGTGACCCAGGGTTTACCCACACAGATACGCAGTATTTT. Translation gives CATSDPGFTHTDTQYF.

This clonotype was recorded at least ten times. J is TRBJ2-7 and V is TRBV5-1; 12 positions match TRBD1. The V gene's germline CDR1 is SGHRS and CDR2 YFSETQ. The CDR3 sequence is 16 residues long. Losses at the gene ends were 7 bases for V and 4 bases for J; bases not matched to a gene: 12. This CDR3 reads CASGLTPGQGAYEQYF. The CDR3 DNA is TGCGCCAGCGGACTTACTCCGGGACAGGGGGCATACGAGCAGTACTTC.

This clonotype was recorded at least ten times. The V gene is TRBV3-1, the J gene TRBJ1-1; D remains unclear. Germline loops: CDR1 LGHDT, CDR2 YNNKEL (reference sequence). CDR3 length: 13 residues. V was shortened by 1 base and J by 7 bases, with 10 bases between the two germline ends. DNA of the CDR3: TGTGCCAGCAGCCAAGCTGGATTTGGTGAAGCTTTCTTT. The encoded protein is CASSQAGFGEAFF.

This clonotype was seen ten or more times. The rearrangement links TRBV12-3 or TRBV12-4 to TRBJ2-5, with D unresolved. V was shortened by 3 bases and J by 4 bases, with 9 bases between the two germline ends. The CDR3 spans 13 residues. CDR3 protein: CASSFGLGETQYF. CDR3 bases: TGTGCCAGCAGTTTCGGTCTCGGAGAGACCCAGTACTTC.

The chain carries TRBV18 and TRBJ2-3; the match to TRBD1 covers 11 bases. Losses at the gene ends were 2 bases for V and 6 bases for J; bases not matched to a gene: 7. The CDR3 totals 16 residues. Per the germline V gene, CDR1 is KGHSH and CDR2 is LQKENI. The CDR3 nucleotides are TGTGCCAGCTCACCAAATGGACAGGGGGCTGGTGATACGCAGTATTTT. Translated: CASSPNGQGAGDTQYF.

This chain joins TRBV7-8 and TRBJ2-1, with D possibly TRBD2 on 6 matching bases. Germline V gene sequence: CDR1 SGHVS, CDR2 FQNEAQ. The CDR3 extends over 15 amino acids. The V end was cut by 5 bases, the J end by 2 bases, with 13 bases between. CDR3 loop: CASSTQTSTYNEQFF. The CDR3 DNA sequence: TGTGCCAGCAGCACGCAAACTAGCACCTACAATGAGCAGTTCTTC.

This clonotype was counted between two and nine times. The chain links TRBV20-1 to TRBJ2-7, with a tentative D call TRBD1 (5 bases). This CDR3 has 14 residues. Germline assignment: CDR1 DFQATT and CDR2 SNEGSKA (reference sequence). V lost 5 bases, J lost 6 bases, and 20 bases lay in between. As DNA, the CDR3 is TGCAGTGCTTCACAGGAGAGTGTGGATGGCGAGCAGTACTTC. It yields the protein CSASQESVDGEQYF.